This passage covers 10 T cell receptor beta chains from one sample sequenced in a study of blood T cell repertoires in COVID-19. Some clones are missing from TCRdb's copy, which holds only in-frame ones; the method was immunoSEQ multiplex PCR. The sample yields approximately 280,000 clones, around nine tenths seen once. Material for sequencing was PBMCs or T cells enriched from blood (not recorded which). All receptors derive from a woman between 18 and 29 years old who had recovered from COVID-19.

In the case of this clone: This CDR3 is also generated by other DNA sequences in the sample. The gene calls are TRBV29-1 and TRBJ1-2, with 8 bases that match TRBD1. This CDR3 has 13 residues. Trimming cost V 7 bases and J 1 base; bases outside gene matches: 5. Germline assignment: CDR1 SQVTM and CDR2 ANQGSEA. DNA of the CDR3: TGCAGCGCCGAGACAGGGGATAACTATGGCTACACCTTC. Translation: CSAETGDNYGYTF.

V and J are TRBV6-2 or TRBV6-3 and TRBJ2-4; 9 bases fit TRBD1. Germline-derived CDR1 and CDR2 are MNHEY and SVGEGT. J lost 9 bases, V lost 6 bases, and 15 bases had no gene match. This CDR3 is built from 16 residues. The CDR3 loop reads CASSRREGQGFGIQYF. For the CDR3, the DNA is TGTGCCAGCAGCCGCAGGGAAGGACAGGGGTTTGGCATTCAGTACTTC.

The chain couples TRBV21-1 to TRBJ2-3; the table calls TRBD2, which could not be checked here. TRBV21-1 is tagged as a pseudogene. The CDR3 sequence is 16 residues long. The CDR3 region has the DNA TGTGCCAGCAGCAAAGCGCTAGGAGAATCAGCAGATACGCAGTATTTT. It yields the protein CASSKALGESADTQYF.

The V and J genes are TRBV19 and TRBJ1-5; 9 bases align to TRBD1. Germline V CDR1 and CDR2: LNHDA, SQIVND (reference sequence). This CDR3 is built from 19 residues. V shed 5 bases, J shed 0 bases, and the junction held 14 bases outside the gene matches. Here the CDR3 reads CASSPSRGQGGISNQPQHF. Here the CDR3 DNA reads TGTGCCAGTAGTCCTAGTCGGGGACAGGGTGGTATTAGCAATCAGCCCCAGCATTTT.

V gene TRBV5-4 combines with J gene TRBJ1-2; 10 bases map to TRBD1. The CDR3 sequence is 20 residues long. Germline CDR1 is SGHNT and CDR2 is YYREEE (reference sequence). The J segment lost 6 bases and the V segment lost 0 bases, leaving 20 bases of the junction unmatched. CDR3 DNA: TGTGCCAGCAGCTTGGCCGATAGCGAGGGACAGGGGAACCCCTTAAATGGCTACACCTTC. This sequence encodes CASSLADSEGQGNPLNGYTF.

The V call is TRBV6-2 or TRBV6-3, the J call TRBJ1-5, with 7 bases lining up with TRBD1. This CDR3 has 13 residues. Germline CDR1 MNHEY, CDR2 SVGEGT. The V gene end was trimmed by 4 bases and the J gene end by 7 bases; junction bases not matched to a gene: 4. CDR3 amino acids: CASSFDRAQPQHF. The CDR3 DNA follows: TGTGCCAGCAGTTTTGACAGGGCCCAGCCCCAGCATTTT.

On this clone: No DNA is shown, since the ends of the CDR3 on it are uncertain; the CDR3 is the one TCRdb lists. This chain links TRBV27 with TRBJ2-7; the D call of TRBD2 is as the table states it, not checked on the DNA. Germline CDR1 is MNHEY and CDR2 is SMNVEV (reference sequence). The CDR3 is 14 amino acids in total, end residues counted. CDR3 protein: CASSLGTGVYEQYF.

In regard to this clone: Within the sample, other DNA sequences also encode this same CDR3. This chain joins TRBV7-6 and TRBJ2-5; 9 bases fit TRBD2. Per germline, CDR1 SGHVS and CDR2 FNYEAQ. The J segment lost 5 bases and the V segment lost 2 bases, leaving 6 bases of the junction unmatched. The CDR3 has 15 residues. CDR3 in DNA: TGTGCCAGCAGCTTACGAGCGGGAGGCGGGGAGACCCAGTACTTC. Translation: CASSLRAGGGETQYF.

This clone has more than one count but fewer than ten. This chain connects TRBV6-2 or TRBV6-3 to TRBJ1-5, with TRBD1 identical over 10 bases. Losses at the gene ends were 6 bases for V and 7 bases for J; bases not matched to a gene: 9. The length of the CDR3 is 15 residues. Germline V CDR1 and CDR2: MNHEY, SVGEGT. Here the CDR3 DNA reads TGTGCCAGCAGCCCCGGGACAGGGGTAGGACAGCCCCAGCATTTT. This gives the protein CASSPGTGVGQPQHF.

This chain uses TRBV15 with TRBJ1-1; 7 positions match TRBD1. Germline loops: CDR1 LNHNV, CDR2 YYDKDF (reference sequence). V was pared by 3 bases and J by 5 bases, with 3 bases of the junction left unmatched. The CDR3 is 13 amino acids. The CDR3 coding sequence is TGTGCCACCAGCAGCATCAGGGGGACTGAAGCTTTCTTT. This sequence encodes CATSSIRGTEAFF.